A selection of T cell receptor beta chains follows, all from one sample in a study of T cell repertoires in cytomegalovirus infection. TCRdb redid the calling of the reads with MiXCR, one entry per CDR3 protein. The sample contains about 250,000 distinct CDR3 sequences, around 6.2% of which appear only once. What was sequenced was PBMCs. Receptors originate from a human donor in good health (CMV status not recorded). Some clones in this sample may be carry-over from other donors' samples. The CDR3 runs from the conserved cysteine through the conserved F or W. The D gene is left open where the match is weak. Size is stated for part of the rows, as once, few or many counts, or as a class when the clone is expanded.

abundance	v_gene	j_gene	d_gene	CDR3aa	CDR3nt
-	TRBV2	TRBJ2-3	TRBD1	CARGVGTGRTDTQYF	TGTGCCAGGGGAGTGGGGACAGGGCGGACAGATACGCAGTATTTT
few	TRBV9	TRBJ1-2	-	CASIRGYGYTF	TGTGCCAGCATCAGGGGTTATGGCTACACCTTC
many	TRBV5-4	TRBJ2-6	-	CASSYGQKPGANVLTF	TGTGCCAGCAGCTACGGACAGAAACCTGGGGCCAACGTCCTGACTTTC
many	TRBV7-9	TRBJ2-2	-	CASSLAVGNTGELFF	TGTGCCAGCAGCTTAGCGGTCGGAAACACCGGGGAGCTGTTTTTT
few	TRBV20-1	TRBJ2-3	TRBD2	CSAAAGGTQYF	TGCAGTGCGGCAGCGGGAGGTACGCAGTATTTT
-	TRBV29-1	TRBJ2-1	TRBD2	CSVNSGGTNEQFF	TGCAGCGTTAATAGCGGGGGGACCAATGAGCAGTTCTTC
-	TRBV10-3	TRBJ2-5	TRBD1	CATGGTGNQETQYF	TGTGCCACCGGCGGGACAGGGAATCAAGAGACCCAGTACTTC
many	TRBV7-2	TRBJ1-2	-	CASSLAGQGYGYTF	TGTGCCAGCAGCTTAGCGGGTCAGGGCTATGGCTACACCTTC
many	TRBV7-6	TRBJ2-1	-	CASSLGPYNEQFF	TGTGCCAGCAGCTTGGGTCCCTACAATGAGCAGTTCTTC
-	TRBV28	TRBJ1-1	-	CASSSPGTTNTEAFF	TGTGCCAGCAGTTCTCCCGGGACTACCAACACTGAAGCTTTCTTT
many	TRBV7-2	TRBJ2-3	-	CASSFGEGYTDTQYF	TGTGCCAGCAGCTTCGGTGAAGGATACACAGATACGCAGTATTTT
many	TRBV20-1	TRBJ2-2	TRBD1	CSAREDRGQYTGELFF	TGCAGTGCTAGAGAAGACAGGGGGCAATACACCGGGGAGCTGTTTTTT
many	TRBV29-1	TRBJ2-1	TRBD2	CSHGLAGPNNEQFF	TGCAGCCACGGACTAGCGGGGCCTAACAATGAGCAGTTCTTC
many	TRBV28	TRBJ2-1	-	CASSMRQHFANEQFF	TGTGCCAGCAGCATGCGACAGCATTTCGCCAATGAGCAGTTCTTC
many	TRBV11-3	TRBJ2-2	-	CASSLGFTGELFF	TGTGCCAGCAGCTTGGGTTTCACCGGGGAGCTGTTTTTT
many	TRBV29-1	TRBJ2-1	TRBD1	CSVEEGTGGSYNEQFF	TGCAGCGTTGAAGAAGGGACAGGGGGCTCCTACAATGAGCAGTTCTTC
-	TRBV6-2/TRBV6-3	TRBJ1-5	-	CASSYGIGQRGINQPQHF	TGTGCCAGCAGTTACGGCATTGGACAGAGAGGAATCAATCAGCCCCAGCATTTT
many	TRBV12-3/TRBV12-4	TRBJ2-6	TRBD1	CASSPDPRQGKANVLTF	TGTGCCAGCAGTCCCGACCCACGACAGGGGAAGGCCAACGTCCTGACTTTC
many	TRBV29-1	TRBJ1-2	-	CSVVGPVVGYTF	TGCAGCGTTGTTGGACCAGTCGTAGGCTACACCTTC
many	TRBV19	TRBJ1-1	-	CASSTLHRDEAFF	TGTGCCAGTAGTACCCTCCACAGGGATGAAGCTTTCTTT
many	TRBV2	TRBJ1-5	-	CASSVPTLREGIRNQPQHF	TGTGCCAGCAGTGTACCTACACTCAGGGAGGGAATTCGCAATCAGCCCCAGCATTTT
many	TRBV12-3/TRBV12-4	TRBJ1-6	-	CASSLRGGSYNSPLHF	TGTGCCAGCAGTTTGAGGGGCGGCTCCTATAATTCACCCCTCCACTTT
-	TRBV7-9	TRBJ2-5	-	CASSLEGRKFQETQYF	TGTGCCAGCAGCTTAGAGGGCAGAAAGTTCCAAGAGACCCAGTACTTC
-	TRBV25-1	TRBJ2-1	-	CASSPRGGGDYNEQFF	TGTGCCAGCAGTCCAAGGGGAGGGGGTGATTACAATGAGCAGTTCTTC
many	TRBV20-1	TRBJ2-7	-	CSARQEWPNSYEQYF	TGCAGTGCTAGACAGGAGTGGCCGAACTCCTACGAGCAGTACTTC
many	TRBV7-2	TRBJ2-7	TRBD1	CASSAQQGTSEQYF	TGTGCCAGCAGCGCCCAACAGGGGACGTCCGAGCAGTACTTC
-	TRBV6-2/TRBV6-3	TRBJ1-5	-	CASGRALRGNQPQHF	TGTGCCAGCGGCCGGGCCCTAAGGGGCAATCAGCCCCAGCATTTT
few	TRBV10-1	TRBJ2-2	-	CASSEAGETGELFF	TGCGCCAGCAGTGAAGCAGGGGAGACCGGGGAGCTGTTTTTT
many	TRBV20-1	TRBJ1-2	-	CSARDQRGGGYGYTF	TGCAGTGCTAGAGATCAACGGGGGGGAGGTTATGGCTACACCTTC
many	TRBV7-8	TRBJ2-1	-	CASSLRYSKSSYNEQFF	TGTGCCAGCAGCTTAAGGTACAGTAAGAGCTCCTACAATGAGCAGTTCTTC
-	TRBV29-1	TRBJ1-4	-	CSVEDTLGNEKLFF	TGCAGCGTTGAAGATACACTAGGGAATGAAAAACTGTTTTTT
many	TRBV10-3	TRBJ2-5	TRBD2	CAISESSGEGQETQYF	TGTGCCATCAGTGAGTCGAGCGGGGAGGGCCAAGAGACCCAGTACTTC
few	TRBV6-2/TRBV6-3	TRBJ2-2	-	CASSSPFKGGDTGELFF	TGTGCCAGCAGCTCACCATTTAAGGGTGGGGACACCGGGGAGCTGTTTTTT
many	TRBV7-9	TRBJ1-1	-	CASSLDYGWENTEAFF	TGTGCCAGCAGCTTAGACTACGGGTGGGAGAACACTGAAGCTTTCTTT
many	TRBV7-8	TRBJ2-4	TRBD1	CASSLQGVLAKNIQYF	TGTGCCAGCAGCTTACAGGGGGTCCTAGCCAAAAACATTCAGTACTTC
many	TRBV11-2	TRBJ2-7	TRBD2	CASSLTSSGGYEQYF	TGTGCCAGCAGCCTAACCTCTAGCGGGGGCTACGAGCAGTACTTC
-	TRBV5-8	TRBJ2-1	TRBD2	CASSVIGLANNEQFF	TGTGCCAGCAGCGTGATTGGACTAGCCAACAATGAGCAGTTCTTC
many	TRBV29-1	TRBJ1-2	-	CSANQGNYGYTF	TGCAGCGCAAACCAGGGGAACTATGGCTACACCTTC
few	TRBV29-1	TRBJ2-3	TRBD2	CSVEVPAGDLWGDTQYF	TGCAGCGTTGAAGTTCCAGCGGGGGACCTATGGGGAGATACGCAGTATTTT
many	TRBV3-1	TRBJ1-5	-	CASSQGVLGNQPQHF	TGTGCCAGCAGCCAAGGGGTTTTGGGGAATCAGCCCCAGCATTTT
many	TRBV5-4	TRBJ2-5	TRBD1	CASSPGTGIGETQYF	TGTGCCAGCAGCCCCGGGACAGGGATAGGGGAGACCCAGTACTTC
many	TRBV12-5	TRBJ1-1	-	CASAPDRQNTEAFF	TGTGCTAGTGCCCCAGACAGACAGAACACTGAAGCTTTCTTT
many	TRBV20-1	TRBJ1-1	TRBD1	CSATGTVNTEAFF	TGCAGTGCTACCGGGACAGTGAACACTGAAGCTTTCTTT
many	TRBV7-2	TRBJ2-3	-	CASSLGRGGADTQYF	TGTGCCAGCAGCTTAGGGCGGGGAGGAGCAGATACGCAGTATTTT
many	TRBV7-2	TRBJ1-4	TRBD1	CASSRTGVYEKLFF	TGTGCCAGCAGCCGGACAGGGGTTTATGAAAAACTGTTTTTT
many	TRBV29-1	TRBJ2-3	-	CSVDGGGADTQYF	TGCAGCGTTGACGGGGGAGGCGCAGATACGCAGTATTTT
many	TRBV6-2/TRBV6-3	TRBJ2-6	TRBD1	CASSLIRDRASGANVLTF	TGTGCCAGCAGTTTAATCCGGGACAGGGCCTCTGGGGCCAACGTCCTGACTTTC
many	TRBV29-1	TRBJ2-6	-	CSVVVTGANVLTF	TGCAGCGTTGTGGTAACTGGGGCCAACGTCCTGACTTTC
many	TRBV19	TRBJ1-1	-	CASNPLGGTRTEAFF	TGTGCCAGTAACCCCCTCGGCGGGACGAGAACTGAAGCTTTCTTT
many	TRBV15	TRBJ2-1	TRBD2	CATSRDRSLAWDNEQFF	TGTGCCACCAGCAGAGATCGATCACTAGCGTGGGACAATGAGCAGTTCTTC
-	TRBV2	TRBJ1-5	-	CASSPGRGNQPQHF	TGTGCCAGCAGTCCGGGCCGGGGCAATCAGCCCCAGCATTTT
many	TRBV29-1	TRBJ2-5	-	CSVAGHSQETQYF	TGCAGCGTTGCGGGTCATTCGCAAGAGACCCAGTACTTC
many	TRBV5-6	TRBJ1-1	-	CASSWQESAEAFF	TGTGCCAGCAGCTGGCAGGAGAGTGCTGAAGCTTTCTTT
-	TRBV29-1	TRBJ2-1	-	CSVEVGAGQFF	TGCAGCGTTGAAGTGGGGGCAGGGCAGTTCTTC
many	TRBV7-3	TRBJ2-2	-	CASSGQPTSTGELFF	TGTGCCAGCAGCGGACAACCCACTTCCACCGGGGAGCTGTTTTTT